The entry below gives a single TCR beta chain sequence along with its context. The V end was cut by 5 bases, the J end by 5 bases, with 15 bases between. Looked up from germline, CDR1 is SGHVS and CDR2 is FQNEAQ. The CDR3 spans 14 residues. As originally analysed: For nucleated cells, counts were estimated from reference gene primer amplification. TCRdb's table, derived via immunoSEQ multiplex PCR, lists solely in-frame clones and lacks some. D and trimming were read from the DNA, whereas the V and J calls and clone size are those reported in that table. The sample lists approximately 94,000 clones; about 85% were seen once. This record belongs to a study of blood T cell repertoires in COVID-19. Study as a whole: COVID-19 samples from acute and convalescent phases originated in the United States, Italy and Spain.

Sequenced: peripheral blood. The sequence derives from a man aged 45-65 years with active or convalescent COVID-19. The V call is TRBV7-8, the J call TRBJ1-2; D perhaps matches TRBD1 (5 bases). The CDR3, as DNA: TGTGCCAGCAGCCCCGGGACGGGAGGGTATGGCTACACCTTC. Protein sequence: CASSPGTGGYGYTF.